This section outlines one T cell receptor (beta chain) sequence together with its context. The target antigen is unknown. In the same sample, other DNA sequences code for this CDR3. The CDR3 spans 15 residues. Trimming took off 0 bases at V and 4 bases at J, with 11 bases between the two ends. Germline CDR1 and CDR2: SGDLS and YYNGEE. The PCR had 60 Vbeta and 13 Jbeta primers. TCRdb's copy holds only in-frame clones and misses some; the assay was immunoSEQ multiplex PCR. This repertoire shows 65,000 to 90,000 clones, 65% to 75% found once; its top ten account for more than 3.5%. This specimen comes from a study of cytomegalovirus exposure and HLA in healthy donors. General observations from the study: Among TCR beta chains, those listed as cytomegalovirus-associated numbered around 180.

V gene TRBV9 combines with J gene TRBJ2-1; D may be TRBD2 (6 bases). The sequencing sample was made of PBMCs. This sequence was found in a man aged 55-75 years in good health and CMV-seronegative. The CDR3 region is CASSVGGAGYNEQFF. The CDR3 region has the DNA TGTGCCAGCAGCGTAGGCGGGGCCGGTTACAATGAGCAGTTCTTC.